The clone carrying this T cell receptor beta chain was picked up a small number of times. Its target is not known. These data come from a study of CD8 T cells in ankylosing spondylitis. Germline V gives CDR1 KGHDR, CDR2 SFDVKD. CDR3 length equals 12 residues. Deletions cut 5 bases from V and 10 bases from J, with 11 bases between. General study points: Eight highly homologous variants formed a TCR beta motif that appeared characteristic of ankylosing spondylitis blood. Reactive arthritis synovial fluid and blood were previously reported to contain some motif variants.

Molecular-barcoded quantitative 5'-RACE produced these TCR beta libraries. TCRdb fed the 5' RACE reads into MiXCR, producing one record per CDR3 protein. The table has about 540,000 distinct CDR3 sequences, about an eighth seen once. Source material: blood, either unsorted or a sorted T cell fraction (not recorded which). The chain combines TRBV24-1 with TRBJ2-1, with D possibly being TRBD2 (6 bases). The clonotype originates from a male donor with ankylosing spondylitis. CDR3 region: CATSVPEGEQFF. CDR3 coding DNA: TGTGCCACCAGTGTCCCGGAGGGGGAGCAGTTCTTC.